Presented here are 18 T cell receptor beta chains from one specimen sequenced in a study of tumor and adjacent non-tumor tissue in lung cancer. The template was RNA from unsorted bulk tissue. A modified ARM-PCR protocol with three rounds of nested PCR amplified TCRbeta. One entry per CDR3 protein, called by TCRdb with MiXCR from the multiplex PCR reads. The sample contains 60,000 to 95,000 distinct CDR3 sequences, 77% of which appear only once. Sequenced: lung tumor tissue. The origin of the receptors is a woman aged 45 to 65 with non-small cell lung cancer.

With respect to this clonotype: No conserved phenylalanine or tryptophan is present at the end of the CDR3, so a read error is the likely explanation. It is unclear where the CDR3 begins or ends on the DNA, so no DNA is shown, and the CDR3 is as TCRdb lists it. V and J are TRBV4-1 and TRBJ2-4; the table names TRBD2, a call not compared with the DNA. The CDR3 is 18 amino acids long, termini counted. In germline, CDR1 is MGHRA, CDR2 YSYEKL. The CDR3 here is CASSQVDMGLAAKNIQYL.

Here the CDR3 reads CASSFPKGTSGRDTQYF. The CDR3 region has the DNA TGTGCCAGCAGTTTTCCAAAGGGGACTAGCGGGAGAGATACGCAGTATTTT. The chain carries TRBV12-3 or TRBV12-4 and TRBJ2-3; 14 bases align to TRBD2. After removal of 3 bases from V and 5 bases from J, the junction contained 7 bases not matched to a gene. This CDR3 is 17 amino acids long.

A note on this clonotype: The conserved closing phenylalanine or tryptophan is absent in this CDR3, likely reflecting a read error. This chain connects TRBV11-2 to TRBJ1-6, with no clear D. Germline V gene data show CDR1 as SGHAT and CDR2 as FQNNGV. CDR3 length equals 15 residues. The CDR3 loop reads CASSLDPGPYSALHL. The CDR3 DNA follows: TGTGCAAGCAGCTTAGATCCCGGACCCTATTCAGCCCTCCACCTT.

This clonotype occurred once. The V call is TRBV11-2, the J call TRBJ2-1, with 7 nucleotides matching TRBD1. V lost 4 bases and J lost 12; bases outside the gene matches: 12. CDR1 SGHAT and CDR2 FQNNGV come from the germline V gene. This CDR3 comprises 14 residues. The chain's CDR3 is CASSSLVGTAMQFF. The CDR3 region has the DNA TGTGCCAGCAGCTCACTTGTCGGGACAGCAATGCAGTTCTTC.

The table lists this clonotype with a few counts. The junction departs from the called germline gene at one end, perhaps through a read error. The chain employs TRBV5-6 and TRBJ2-4; tentative D call: TRBD2 (7 bases). The CDR3 is made up of 15 amino acids. Germline V gene data show CDR1 as SGHDT and CDR2 as YYEEEE. The CDR3 nucleotides are TGTGCCAGCACCACGACAGGACTAGTCAAAAACATTCAGTACTTT. Translating gives CASTTTGLVKNIQYF.

Of note for this clonotype: Because the CDR3 is missing its conserved closing phenylalanine or tryptophan, this is likely a read error. The chain combines TRBV10-3 with TRBJ2-7, with D perhaps being TRBD1 or TRBD2 (5 bases each). The CDR3 totals 13 residues. V lost 11 bases and J 7 bases, leaving 21 bases between the germline ends. The V gene's germline CDR1 is ENHRY and CDR2 SYGVKD. CDR3 sequence (DNA): TGTGCCTCTGAGGGGACGGACGGGTATGAGCAGTACCTC. Translating gives CASEGTDGYEQYL.

This clonotype showed up just once. V and J are TRBV11-2 and TRBJ2-7; a weak D match, TRBD1 (5 bases). The CDR3 is made up of 14 amino acids. Germline CDR1 and CDR2: SGHAT and FQNNGV. The CDR3 reads CGRNLTDTAYEQYF. Here the CDR3 DNA reads TGTGGCAGAAACCTGACGGACACTGCCTACGAGCAGTACTTC.

On this clonotype: A single base separates this from a much larger clone, so it may be a read error. This sequence joins TRBV20-1 and TRBJ2-7; TRBD2 might be the D (6 bases). V lost 6 bases to trimming and J lost 5 bases, with 20 bases between them. Per germline, CDR1 DFQATT and CDR2 SNEGSKA (reference sequence). CDR3 length: 14 amino acids. The CDR3 loop reads CSAPPTGSIHEQYF. In DNA, the CDR3 is TGCAGTGCCCCCCCCACCGGGAGCATACACGAGCAGTACTTC.

This clonotype was seen many times. This chain joins TRBV28 and TRBJ1-2; possible D gene TRBD1, 6 bases. Trimming stripped 10 bases from V and 0 bases from J, with 12 bases between. Germline loops: CDR1 MDHEN, CDR2 SYDVKM. The CDR3 is 13 residues long. This CDR3 reads CANRDRTNYGYTF. The CDR3, as DNA: TGTGCCAACCGAGACAGGACTAACTATGGCTACACCTTC.

On this clonotype itself: The junction and the germline gene differ at one end; a read error may be behind it. The genes are TRBV10-2 and TRBJ2-1; 7 bases fit TRBD1. The length of the CDR3 is 17 residues. CDR1 is WSHSY, CDR2 SAAADI, per germline. CDR3 residues: CASSESGGNPSYDEQFF. In DNA form, the CDR3 reads TGCGCAAGCAGTGAGTCAGGGGGTAATCCCTCCTACGATGAGCAGTTCTTC.

The V call is TRBV5-6, the J call TRBJ2-1; TRBD1 might be the D (5 bases). In germline, CDR1 is SGHDT, CDR2 YYEEEE. This CDR3 spans 13 amino acids. V was trimmed by 3 bases and J by 10 bases, leaving 14 bases between them. Here the CDR3 reads CASSSAGHYEQFF. Written as DNA, the CDR3 is TGTGCCAGCAGCTCGGCAGGGCACTACGAGCAGTTCTTC.

The chain is built from TRBV6-5 and TRBJ1-4; TRBD1 matches 7 bases. CDR1 and CDR2 from the germline V gene are MNHEY and SVGAGI. V shed 9 bases and J 6 bases; nucleotides not matched to a gene: 19. The CDR3 runs to 17 residues. CDR3 region: CASSHLNQGGSYEKLFF. The CDR3 nucleotides are TGTGCCAGTAGCCATCTTAATCAAGGGGGCTCTTATGAAAAACTGTTTTTT.

The V and J genes are TRBV4-2 and TRBJ2-1; 7 nucleotides line up with TRBD2. Germline V CDR1 and CDR2: LGHNA, YNFKEQ. The CDR3 consists of 16 residues. J was trimmed by 5 bases and V by 7 bases; bases with no gene match: 14. DNA for the CDR3: TGTGCCAGCAACCAGACCCGGGACTACAAAAACAATGAGCAGTTCTTC. Residues: CASNQTRDYKNNEQFF.

In this sample, this clonotype turned up many times. The chain recombines TRBV20-1 with TRBJ1-5, with 8 positions matching TRBD1. The CDR3 is 12 amino acids. Germline loops: CDR1 DFQATT, CDR2 SNEGSKA (reference sequence). The CDR3 DNA sequence: TGCAGCATGGACAGGGGCAATCAGCCCCAGCATTTT. It encodes CSMDRGNQPQHF.

This clonotype showed up just a few times. Since the CDR3 does not end with the conserved phenylalanine or tryptophan, this likely comes from a read error. This chain links TRBV10-1 with TRBJ2-7; the D gene could be TRBD1 or TRBD2 (5 bases each). Trimming removed 7 bases at V and 6 bases at J, with 16 bases between. CDR3 length: 13 residues. The germline V gene encodes CDR1 WNHNN and CDR2 SYGVQD (reference sequence). The CDR3 is CASNPFGAGEQYL. In nucleotides, the CDR3 is TGCGCCAGCAACCCCTTCGGGGCGGGCGAGCAGTACCTC.

With regard to this clonotype: This may come from a read error, since a much larger clone is one base off. The V and J genes are TRBV20-1 and TRBJ2-2; 11 bases line up with TRBD2. Germline V gives CDR1 DFQATT, CDR2 SNEGSKA (reference sequence). The CDR3 is 14 residues long. The CDR3 DNA reads as TGCGAATTACGACTAGCGGGATACACCGGGGAGCTGTTTTTT. Protein: CELRLAGYTGELFF.

Comments on this clonotype: At one end, the junction sequence differs from germline, possibly due to a read error. The J gene is TRBJ2-7, the V gene TRBV29-1; no firm D call. CDR1 SQVTM and CDR2 ANQGSEA come from the germline V gene. The CDR3 has 13 amino acids. The CDR3 DNA reads as TGCAGCGTTGAGGGTGACAAGGGCGACGAGCAGCACTTC. As protein: CSVEGDKGDEQHF.

The genes are TRBV6-5 and TRBJ2-1, with D uncertain. Germline CDR1 reads MNHEY; CDR2 reads SVGAGI. CDR3 length equals 14 residues. Deletions cut 5 bases from V and 2 bases from J, with 10 bases between. DNA of the CDR3: TGTGCCAGCAGTAGAGACGGTCCCTACAATGAGCAGTTCTTC. Encoded protein: CASSRDGPYNEQFF.